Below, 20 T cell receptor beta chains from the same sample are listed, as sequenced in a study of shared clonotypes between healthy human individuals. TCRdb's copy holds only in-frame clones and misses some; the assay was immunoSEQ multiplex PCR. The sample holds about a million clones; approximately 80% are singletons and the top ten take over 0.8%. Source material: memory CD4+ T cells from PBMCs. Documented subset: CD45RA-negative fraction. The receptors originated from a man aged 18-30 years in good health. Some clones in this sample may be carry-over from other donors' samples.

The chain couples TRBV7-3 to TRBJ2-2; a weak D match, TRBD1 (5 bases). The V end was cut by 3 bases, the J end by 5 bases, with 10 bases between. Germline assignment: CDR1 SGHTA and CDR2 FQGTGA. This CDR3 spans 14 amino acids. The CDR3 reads CASSFRVETGELFF. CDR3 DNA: TGTGCCAGCAGCTTCAGGGTAGAGACCGGGGAGCTGTTTTTT.

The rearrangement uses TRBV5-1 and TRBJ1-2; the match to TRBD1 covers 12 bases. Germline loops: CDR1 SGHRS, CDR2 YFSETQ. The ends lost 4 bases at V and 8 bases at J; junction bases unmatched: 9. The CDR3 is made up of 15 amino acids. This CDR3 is CASSAEPGTGGGYTF. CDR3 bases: TGCGCCAGCAGCGCCGAACCCGGGACAGGGGGCGGCTACACCTTC.

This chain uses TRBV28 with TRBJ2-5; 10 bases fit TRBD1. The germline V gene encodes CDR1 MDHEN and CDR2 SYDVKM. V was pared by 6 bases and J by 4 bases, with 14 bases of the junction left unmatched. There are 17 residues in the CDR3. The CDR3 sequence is CASSRQGAWTPGETQYF. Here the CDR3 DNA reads TGTGCCAGCAGCCGACAGGGGGCATGGACACCGGGAGAGACCCAGTACTTC.

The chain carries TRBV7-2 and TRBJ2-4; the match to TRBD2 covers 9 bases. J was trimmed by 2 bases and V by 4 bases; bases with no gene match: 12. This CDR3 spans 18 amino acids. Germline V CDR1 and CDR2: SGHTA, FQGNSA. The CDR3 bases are TGTGCCAGCAGCTCATCAAAGGGGCGGGAGGGAACCAAAAACATTCAGTACTTC. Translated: CASSSSKGREGTKNIQYF. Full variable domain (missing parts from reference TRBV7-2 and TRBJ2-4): GAGVSQSPSNKVTEKGKDVELRCDPISGHTALYWYRQSLGQGLEFLIYFQGNSAPDKSGLPSDRFSAERTGGSVSTLTIQRTQQEDSAVYLCASSSSKGREGTKNIQYFGAGTRLSVL.

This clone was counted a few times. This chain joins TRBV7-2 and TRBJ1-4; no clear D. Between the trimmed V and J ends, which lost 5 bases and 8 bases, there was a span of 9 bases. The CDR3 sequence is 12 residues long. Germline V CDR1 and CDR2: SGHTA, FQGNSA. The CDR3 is CASSPASEKLFF. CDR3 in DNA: TGTGCCAGCAGCCCCGCTAGCGAAAAACTGTTTTTT.

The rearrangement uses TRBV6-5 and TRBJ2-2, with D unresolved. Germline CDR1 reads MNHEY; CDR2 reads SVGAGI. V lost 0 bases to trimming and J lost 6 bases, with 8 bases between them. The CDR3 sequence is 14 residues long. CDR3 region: CASSYSNPPGELFF. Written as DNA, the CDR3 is TGTGCCAGCAGTTACTCGAACCCGCCCGGGGAGCTGTTTTTT.

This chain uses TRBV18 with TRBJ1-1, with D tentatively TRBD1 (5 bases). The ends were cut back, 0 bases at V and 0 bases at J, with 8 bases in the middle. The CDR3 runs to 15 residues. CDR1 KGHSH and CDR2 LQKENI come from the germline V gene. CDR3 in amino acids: CASSPPKGMNTEAFF. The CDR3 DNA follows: TGTGCCAGCTCACCACCGAAGGGGATGAACACTGAAGCTTTCTTT.

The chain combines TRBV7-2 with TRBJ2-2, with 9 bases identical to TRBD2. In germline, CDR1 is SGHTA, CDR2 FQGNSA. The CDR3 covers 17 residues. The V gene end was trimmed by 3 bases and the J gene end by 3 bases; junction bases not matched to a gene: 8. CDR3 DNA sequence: TGTGCCAGCAGCTTTCCCGCAGCGGGAGGCTACACCGGGGAGCTGTTTTTT. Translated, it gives CASSFPAAGGYTGELFF.

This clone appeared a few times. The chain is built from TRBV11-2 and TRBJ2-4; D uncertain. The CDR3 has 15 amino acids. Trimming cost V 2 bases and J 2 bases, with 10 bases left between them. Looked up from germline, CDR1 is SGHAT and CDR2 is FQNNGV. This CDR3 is CASSLSKLTKNIQYF. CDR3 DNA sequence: TGTGCCAGCAGCTTATCAAAATTAACCAAAAACATTCAGTACTTC.

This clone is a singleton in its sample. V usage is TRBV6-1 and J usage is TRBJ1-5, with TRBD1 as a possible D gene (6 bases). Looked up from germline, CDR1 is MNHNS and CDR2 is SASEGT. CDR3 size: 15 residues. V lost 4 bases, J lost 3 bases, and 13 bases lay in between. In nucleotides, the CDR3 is TGTGCCAGCAGTGTAGGGGGGGTGTCCAATCAGCCCCAGCATTTT. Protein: CASSVGGVSNQPQHF.

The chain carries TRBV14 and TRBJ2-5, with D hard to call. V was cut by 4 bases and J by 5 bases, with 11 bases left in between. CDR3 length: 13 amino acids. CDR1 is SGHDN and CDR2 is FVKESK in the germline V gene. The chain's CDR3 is CASSPGPWETQYF. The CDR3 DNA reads TGTGCCAGCAGCCCCGGGCCCTGGGAGACCCAGTACTTC.

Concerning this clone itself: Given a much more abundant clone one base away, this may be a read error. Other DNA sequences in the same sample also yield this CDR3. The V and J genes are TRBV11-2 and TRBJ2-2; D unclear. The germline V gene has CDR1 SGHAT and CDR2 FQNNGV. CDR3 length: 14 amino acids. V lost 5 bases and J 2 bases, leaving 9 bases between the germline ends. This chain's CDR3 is CASSVTTNTGELFF. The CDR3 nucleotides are TGTGCCAGCAGCGTGACAACCAACACCGGGGAGCTGTTTTTT.

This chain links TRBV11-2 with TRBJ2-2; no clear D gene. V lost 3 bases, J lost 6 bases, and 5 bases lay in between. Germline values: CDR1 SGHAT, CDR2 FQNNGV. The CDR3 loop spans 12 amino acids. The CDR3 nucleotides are TGTGCCAGCAGCTTGTACTCCGGGGAGCTGTTTTTT. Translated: CASSLYSGELFF.

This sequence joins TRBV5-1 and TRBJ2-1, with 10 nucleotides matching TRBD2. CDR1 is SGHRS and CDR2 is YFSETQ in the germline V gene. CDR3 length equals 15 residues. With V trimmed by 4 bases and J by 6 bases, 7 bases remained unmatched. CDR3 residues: CASSPLAGAINEQFF. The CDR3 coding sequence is TGCGCCAGCAGCCCTCTAGCGGGAGCAATCAATGAGCAGTTCTTC.

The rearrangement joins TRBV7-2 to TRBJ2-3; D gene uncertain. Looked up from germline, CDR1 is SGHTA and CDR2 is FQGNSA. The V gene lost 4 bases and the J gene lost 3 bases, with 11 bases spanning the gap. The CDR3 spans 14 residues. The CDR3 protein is CASSSPIITDTQYF. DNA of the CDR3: TGTGCCAGCAGCTCTCCAATAATTACAGATACGCAGTATTTT.

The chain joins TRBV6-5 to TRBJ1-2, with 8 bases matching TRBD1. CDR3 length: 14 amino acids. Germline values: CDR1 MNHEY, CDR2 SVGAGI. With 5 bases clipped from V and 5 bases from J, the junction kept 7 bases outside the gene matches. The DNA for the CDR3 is TGTGCCAGCAGTCTCCCGGGACAGGTTTATGGCTACACCTTC. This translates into CASSLPGQVYGYTF.

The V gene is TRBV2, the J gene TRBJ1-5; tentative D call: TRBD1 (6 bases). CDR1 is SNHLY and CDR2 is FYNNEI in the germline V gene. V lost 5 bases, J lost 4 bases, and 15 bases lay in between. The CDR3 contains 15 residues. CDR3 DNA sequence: TGTGCCAGCAGTCCTCGGAGGGGGGGGAATCAGCCCCAGCATTTT. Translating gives CASSPRRGGNQPQHF.

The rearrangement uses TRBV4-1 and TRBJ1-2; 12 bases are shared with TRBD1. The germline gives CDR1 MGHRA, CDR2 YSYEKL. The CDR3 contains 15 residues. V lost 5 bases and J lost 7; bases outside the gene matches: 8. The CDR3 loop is CASSGPGQGAVGYTF. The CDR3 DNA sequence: TGCGCCAGCAGCGGCCCGGGACAGGGGGCTGTTGGCTACACCTTC.

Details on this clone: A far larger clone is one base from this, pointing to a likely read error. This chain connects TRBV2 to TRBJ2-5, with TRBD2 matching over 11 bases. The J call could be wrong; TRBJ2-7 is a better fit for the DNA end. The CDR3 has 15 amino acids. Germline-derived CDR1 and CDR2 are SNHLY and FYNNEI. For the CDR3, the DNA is TGTGCCACACCCGGGGCTAGCGGGAGGTACTACGAGCAGTACTTC. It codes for CATPGASGRYYEQYF.

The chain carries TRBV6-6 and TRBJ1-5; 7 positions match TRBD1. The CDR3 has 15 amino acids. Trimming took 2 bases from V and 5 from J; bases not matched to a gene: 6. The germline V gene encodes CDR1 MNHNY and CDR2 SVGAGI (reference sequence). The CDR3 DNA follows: TGTGCCAGCAGTTACGGACAGGTCGCGGATCAGCCCCAGCATTTT. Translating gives CASSYGQVADQPQHF.